This T cell receptor (beta chain) was profiled in a study of blood T cell repertoires in COVID-19. Study summary: Specimens from acute and convalescent COVID-19 originated in the United States, Italy and Spain. The analysed material was cDNA or gDNA that came from T cells, B-cell-depleted T cells, or PBMCs.

CDR3 length equals 13 residues. Looked up from germline, CDR1 is MDHEN and CDR2 is SYDVKM. Trimming removed 8 bases from V and 7 bases from J, with 18 bases in between. Assay used: immunoSEQ multiplex PCR; TCRdb lists only in-frame clones, some missing. Of 200,000 to 250,000 clones in the sample, 88% are singletons; the top ten hold 1.5%. The chain employs TRBV28 and TRBJ2-7; possibly TRBD2 for D (6 bases). This clonotype originated in a man younger than 35 with active or convalescent COVID-19. Sample: peripheral blood. For the CDR3, the DNA is TGTGCCAGCGGGGTGAGGGCGGGGAGAGAGCAGTACTTC. This sequence encodes CASGVRAGREQYF.